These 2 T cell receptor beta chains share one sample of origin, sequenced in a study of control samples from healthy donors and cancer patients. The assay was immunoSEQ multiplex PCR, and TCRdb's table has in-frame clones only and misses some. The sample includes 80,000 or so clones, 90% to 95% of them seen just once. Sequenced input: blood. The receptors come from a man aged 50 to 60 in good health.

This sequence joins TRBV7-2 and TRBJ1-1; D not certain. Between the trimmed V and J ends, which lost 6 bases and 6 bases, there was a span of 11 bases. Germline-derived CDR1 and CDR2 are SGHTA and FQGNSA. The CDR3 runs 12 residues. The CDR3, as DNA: TGTGCCAGCAGATCTTTGGCCGCTGAAGCTTTCTTT. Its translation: CASRSLAAEAFF.

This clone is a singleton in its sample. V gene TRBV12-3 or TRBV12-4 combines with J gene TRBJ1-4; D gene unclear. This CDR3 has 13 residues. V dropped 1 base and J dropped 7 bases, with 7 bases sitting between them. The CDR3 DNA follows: TGTGCCAGCAGTTTAGTTCCCTTTGAAAAACTGTTTTTT. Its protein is CASSLVPFEKLFF.